The 5 T cell receptor beta chains in this list originate from one sample, sequenced in a study of human T cells and chemical hapten exposure (dated by TCRdb to the early 2020s). The library came from RACE. Sequencing was performed on a NextSeq 500. TCRdb redid the processing of the public reads, applying fastp at Q25 and MiXCR, and retained in-frame beta chains. For every CDR3 protein sequence, its rows merge into one entry that carries the most common genes and DNA. The table for this sample lists about 81,000 distinct CDR3 sequences; about 7.5% of them were counted only once. Approximately 1.5% of the sample is held by the ten biggest clonotypes. The meaning of the sample's time point label: patch test 1, 2 weeks after DPC sensitization. What this sample's treatment or condition label stands for: therapeutic diphenylcyclopropenone sensitization with weekly scalp DPC. The source material was whole blood, sampled in connection with sensitization to the hapten diphenylcyclopropenone (DPC). The receptors stem from a woman in her 30s with alopecia areata. Some clones in this sample may be carry-over from other donors' samples.

This chain connects TRBV6-6 to TRBJ1-3; D is possibly TRBD1 (6 bases). V lost 2 bases and J lost 0, with 8 bases in between. Germline CDR1 and CDR2: MNHNY and SVGAGI (reference sequence). This CDR3 contains 15 residues. CDR3 bases: TGTGCCAGCAGTTACGGGGGCGGCTCTGGAAACACCATATATTTT. As protein: CASSYGGGSGNTIYF.

Ten or more counts support this clonotype. This chain links TRBV12-3 or TRBV12-4 with TRBJ2-1; TRBD2 is a possible D gene (6 bases). The CDR3 is 15 amino acids. Trimming stripped 1 base from V and 7 bases from J, with 14 bases between. The CDR3 sequence is CASSLGLGNLNEQFF. The CDR3 coding sequence is TGTGCCAGCAGTTTAGGACTAGGTAATTTAAATGAGCAGTTCTTC.

A few counts support this clonotype. The chain is built from TRBV7-6 and TRBJ2-2, with D uncertain. The CDR3 length is 13 residues. Germline values: CDR1 SGHVS, CDR2 FNYEAQ. Deletions cut 5 bases from V and 5 bases from J, with 9 bases between. The CDR3 region has the DNA TGTGCCAGCAGCCCTGTAGGGACCGGGGAGCTGTTTTTT. It codes for CASSPVGTGELFF.

Many counts were recorded for this clonotype. The chain joins TRBV7-9 to TRBJ2-3; D is possibly TRBD2 (6 bases). V lost 7 bases to trimming and J lost 3 bases, with 11 bases between them. From germline, CDR1 is SEHNR and CDR2 FQNEAQ (reference sequence). CDR3 length: 13 amino acids. This chain's CDR3 is CASNLAGTDTQYF. CDR3 nucleotide sequence: TGTGCCAGCAATCTGGCGGGGACAGATACGCAGTATTTT.

This clonotype was observed a handful of times. This chain links TRBV12-3 or TRBV12-4 with TRBJ1-6; maybe TRBD1 (6 bases). Trimming took off 5 bases at V and 6 bases at J, with 14 bases between the two ends. The CDR3 has 15 amino acids. CDR3: CASSPRQGPNSPLHF. The DNA of the CDR3 is TGTGCCAGCAGTCCCCGGCAGGGGCCTAATTCACCCCTCCACTTT.